A selection of T cell receptor beta chains follows, all from one sample in a study. Each CDR3 protein is one row after TCRdb ran MiXCR on the 5' RACE reads. The sample comprises 10,000 to 15,000 distinct CDR3 sequences, around 22% of which are singletons, and approximately 3% rests with the top ten. The sample consisted of naive CD4+ T cells sorted from blood. These receptors all come from a female donor with breast cancer. CDR3s include the opening cysteine and the closing phenylalanine or tryptophan. Each record gives: clone size, D gene, V gene, J gene, CDR3 protein, CDR3 DNA. The D gene is left open where the match is weak. Part of the rows lack a size; the others show once, few, many or a class for expanded clones.

abundance: few
d_gene: .
v_gene: TRBV12-3/TRBV12-4
j_gene: TRBJ1-1
CDR3aa: CASSFRRLLNTEAFF
CDR3nt: TGTGCCAGCAGCTTCCGGAGACTGCTGAACACTGAAGCTTTCTTT

abundance: many
d_gene: TRBD1
v_gene: TRBV6-5
j_gene: TRBJ1-1
CDR3aa: CASSQHRGVYTEAFF
CDR3nt: TGTGCCAGCAGCCAACACAGGGGCGTGTACACTGAAGCTTTCTTT

abundance: medium-sized
d_gene: .
v_gene: TRBV27
j_gene: TRBJ2-1
CDR3aa: CATRRDSGYYNEQFF
CDR3nt: TGTGCCACGCGGCGGGATTCAGGGTACTACAATGAGCAGTTCTTC

abundance: medium-sized
d_gene: .
v_gene: TRBV20-1
j_gene: TRBJ2-7
CDR3aa: CSAILTSPTYEQYF
CDR3nt: TGCAGTGCTATTCTCACTTCGCCTACCTACGAGCAGTACTTC

abundance: medium-sized
d_gene: TRBD1
v_gene: TRBV6-5
j_gene: TRBJ1-3
CDR3aa: CASSRQGGNSGNTIYF
CDR3nt: TGTGCCAGCAGTCGACAGGGGGGAAACTCTGGAAACACCATATATTTT

abundance: medium-sized
d_gene: TRBD1
v_gene: TRBV29-1
j_gene: TRBJ1-3
CDR3aa: CSVSGTGESGNTIYF
CDR3nt: TGCAGCGTTTCCGGGACAGGGGAATCTGGAAACACCATATATTTT

abundance: .
d_gene: .
v_gene: TRBV28
j_gene: TRBJ1-5
CDR3aa: CASRPGRFLNSNQPQHF
CDR3nt: TGTGCCAGCCGACCGGGACGCTTCTTGAATAGCAATCAGCCCCAGCATTTT

abundance: few
d_gene: .
v_gene: TRBV6-5
j_gene: TRBJ1-1
CDR3aa: CASSATRNTEAFF
CDR3nt: TGTGCCAGCAGTGCCACAAGGAACACTGAAGCTTTCTTT

abundance: few
d_gene: TRBD2
v_gene: TRBV6-5
j_gene: TRBJ2-1
CDR3aa: CASSYSTSGPSYNEQFF
CDR3nt: TGTGCCAGCAGTTACTCGACTAGCGGACCCTCCTACAATGAGCAGTTCTTC

abundance: many
d_gene: .
v_gene: TRBV25-1
j_gene: TRBJ2-1
CDR3aa: CASSEYSEQFF
CDR3nt: TGTGCCAGCAGTGAATATTCAGAGCAGTTCTTC

abundance: .
d_gene: .
v_gene: TRBV7-2
j_gene: TRBJ2-3
CDR3aa: CASSRDRQDTQYF
CDR3nt: TGTGCCAGCAGCCGTGACAGGCAAGATACGCAGTATTTT

abundance: many
d_gene: .
v_gene: TRBV5-1
j_gene: TRBJ1-5
CDR3aa: CASSLNQGPNQPQHF
CDR3nt: TGCGCCAGCAGCTTGAACCAAGGACCAAATCAGCCCCAGCATTTT

abundance: many
d_gene: .
v_gene: TRBV29-1
j_gene: TRBJ1-1
CDR3aa: CSARTPNTEAFF
CDR3nt: TGCAGCGCCAGGACACCCAACACTGAAGCTTTCTTT

abundance: medium-sized
d_gene: TRBD1
v_gene: TRBV4-2
j_gene: TRBJ2-1
CDR3aa: CASSQDRTGSGWGYNEQFF
CDR3nt: TGTGCCAGCAGCCAAGATAGGACAGGGTCAGGTTGGGGGTACAATGAGCAGTTCTTC

abundance: .
d_gene: .
v_gene: TRBV20-1
j_gene: TRBJ1-1
CDR3aa: CSARSGRAPNGQFF
CDR3nt: TGCAGTGCTAGGAGCGGGAGGGCCCCCAATGGGCAGTTCTTT

abundance: many
d_gene: .
v_gene: TRBV6-6
j_gene: TRBJ2-1
CDR3aa: CASSEIPTGSSYNEQFF
CDR3nt: TGTGCCAGCAGCGAAATTCCGACGGGAAGCTCCTACAATGAGCAGTTCTTC

abundance: .
d_gene: .
v_gene: TRBV27
j_gene: TRBJ2-1
CDR3aa: CASSLPGLHEQFF
CDR3nt: TGTGCCAGCAGTTTGCCGGGACTCCATGAGCAGTTCTTC

abundance: .
d_gene: .
v_gene: TRBV4-2
j_gene: TRBJ2-7
CDR3aa: CASSGRDPGEQYF
CDR3nt: TGTGCCAGCAGCGGCCGGGACCCCGGAGAGCAGTACTTC

abundance: medium-sized
d_gene: .
v_gene: TRBV12-3/TRBV12-4
j_gene: TRBJ1-1
CDR3aa: CASSWTELNTEAFF
CDR3nt: TGTGCCAGCAGTTGGACAGAGCTGAACACTGAAGCTTTCTTT

abundance: many
d_gene: .
v_gene: TRBV6-5
j_gene: TRBJ1-2
CDR3aa: CASSYEGNGYTF
CDR3nt: TGTGCCAGCAGTTACGAGGGGAATGGCTACACCTTC

abundance: .
d_gene: .
v_gene: TRBV20-1
j_gene: TRBJ2-2
CDR3aa: CSAFQDKVGGELFF
CDR3nt: TGCAGTGCTTTCCAGGACAAAGTCGGAGGGGAGCTGTTTTTT

abundance: .
d_gene: .
v_gene: TRBV5-1
j_gene: TRBJ2-1
CDR3aa: CASSLRKGGPIMQFF
CDR3nt: TGCGCCAGCAGCCTTCGAAAGGGTGGGCCAATAATGCAGTTCTTC

abundance: many
d_gene: TRBD2
v_gene: TRBV20-1
j_gene: TRBJ2-1
CDR3aa: CSASRLGGSSYNEQFF
CDR3nt: TGCAGTGCTAGTAGATTGGGCGGGAGCTCCTACAATGAGCAGTTCTTC

abundance: many
d_gene: TRBD2
v_gene: TRBV7-7
j_gene: TRBJ2-1
CDR3aa: CASSPGLAGASNEQFF
CDR3nt: TGTGCCAGCAGCCCTGGACTAGCGGGAGCCAGCAATGAGCAGTTCTTC

abundance: .
d_gene: .
v_gene: TRBV24-1
j_gene: TRBJ2-1
CDR3aa: CATSDFGGGRFF
CDR3nt: TGTGCCACCAGTGACTTCGGGGGTGGGCGATTCTTC

abundance: many
d_gene: TRBD1
v_gene: TRBV25-1
j_gene: TRBJ1-4
CDR3aa: CASSAPPDRADGEKLFF
CDR3nt: TGTGCCAGCAGTGCACCACCCGACAGGGCGGATGGTGAAAAACTGTTTTTT

abundance: many
d_gene: .
v_gene: TRBV12-3/TRBV12-4
j_gene: TRBJ2-1
CDR3aa: CASSFRDPSLGEQFF
CDR3nt: TGTGCCAGCAGTTTTCGGGACCCTAGCTTGGGGGAGCAGTTCTTC

abundance: many
d_gene: .
v_gene: TRBV15
j_gene: TRBJ1-2
CDR3aa: CATSRFFRRVTVDGYTF
CDR3nt: TGTGCCACCAGCAGATTTTTCCGCAGGGTGACGGTGGATGGCTACACCTTC